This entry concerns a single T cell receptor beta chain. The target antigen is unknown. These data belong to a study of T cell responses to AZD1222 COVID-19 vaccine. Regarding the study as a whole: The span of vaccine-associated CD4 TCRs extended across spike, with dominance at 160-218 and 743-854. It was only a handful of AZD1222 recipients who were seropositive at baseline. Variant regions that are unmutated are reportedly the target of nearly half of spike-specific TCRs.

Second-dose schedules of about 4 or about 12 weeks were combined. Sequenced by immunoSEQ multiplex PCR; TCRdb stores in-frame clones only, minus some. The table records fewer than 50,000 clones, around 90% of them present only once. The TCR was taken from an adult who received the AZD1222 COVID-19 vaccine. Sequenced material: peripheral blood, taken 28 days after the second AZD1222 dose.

CDR3 sequence: CASSEFGEIAYEQYF. The CDR3 DNA sequence: TGTGCCAGCAGTGAATTTGGAGAAATTGCCTACGAGCAGTACTTC. This chain uses TRBV6-1 with TRBJ2-7; D is uncertain. The CDR3 runs to 15 residues. Germline CDR1 is MNHNS and CDR2 is SASEGT. V lost 2 bases, J lost 2 bases, and 13 bases lay in between.